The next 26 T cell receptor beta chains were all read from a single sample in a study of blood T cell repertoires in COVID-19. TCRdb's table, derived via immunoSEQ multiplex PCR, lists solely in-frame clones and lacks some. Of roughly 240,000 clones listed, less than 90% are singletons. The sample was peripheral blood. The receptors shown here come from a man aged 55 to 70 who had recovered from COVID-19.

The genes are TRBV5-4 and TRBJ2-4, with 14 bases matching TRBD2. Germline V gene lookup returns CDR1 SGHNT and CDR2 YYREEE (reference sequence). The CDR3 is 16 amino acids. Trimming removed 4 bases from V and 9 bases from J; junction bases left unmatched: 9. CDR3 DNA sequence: TGTGCCAGCAGCAAAGGGACTAGCGGGGGCGAGGGCATTCAGTACTTC. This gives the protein CASSKGTSGGEGIQYF.

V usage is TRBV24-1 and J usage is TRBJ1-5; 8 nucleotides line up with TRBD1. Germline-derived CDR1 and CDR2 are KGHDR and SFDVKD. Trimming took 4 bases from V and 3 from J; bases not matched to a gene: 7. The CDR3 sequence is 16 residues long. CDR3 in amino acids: CATSEADRGDNQPQHF. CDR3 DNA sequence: TGTGCCACCAGTGAAGCTGACAGGGGTGACAATCAGCCCCAGCATTTT.

CDR3 sequence: CASSLSPTGSTDTQYF. CDR3 nucleotide sequence: TGTGCCAGCAGCTTAAGCCCGACAGGTAGCACAGATACGCAGTATTTT. V and J are TRBV13 and TRBJ2-3; tentative D call: TRBD1 (6 bases). V was pared by 2 bases and J by 0 bases, with 12 bases between. Looked up from germline, CDR1 is PRHDT and CDR2 is FYEKMQ (reference sequence). The CDR3 is made up of 16 amino acids.

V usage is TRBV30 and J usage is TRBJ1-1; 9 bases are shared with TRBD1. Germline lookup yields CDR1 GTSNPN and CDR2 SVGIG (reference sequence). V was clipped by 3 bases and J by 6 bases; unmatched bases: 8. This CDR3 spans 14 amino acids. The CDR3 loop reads CAWSGGQGKAEAFF. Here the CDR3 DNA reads TGTGCCTGGAGCGGCGGACAGGGGAAGGCTGAAGCTTTCTTT.

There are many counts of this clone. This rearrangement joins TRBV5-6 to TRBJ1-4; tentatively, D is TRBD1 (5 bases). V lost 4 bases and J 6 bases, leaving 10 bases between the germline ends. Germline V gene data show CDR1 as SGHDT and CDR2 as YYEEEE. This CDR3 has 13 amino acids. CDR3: CASSIGTDEKLFF. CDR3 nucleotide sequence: TGTGCCAGCAGCATCGGGACTGATGAAAAACTGTTTTTT. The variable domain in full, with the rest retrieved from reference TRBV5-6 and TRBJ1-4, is DAGVTQSPTHLIKTRGQQVTLRCSPKSGHDTVSWYQQALGQGPQFIFQYYEEEERQRGNFPDRFSGHQFPNYSSELNVNALLLGDSALYLCASSIGTDEKLFFGSGTQLSVL.

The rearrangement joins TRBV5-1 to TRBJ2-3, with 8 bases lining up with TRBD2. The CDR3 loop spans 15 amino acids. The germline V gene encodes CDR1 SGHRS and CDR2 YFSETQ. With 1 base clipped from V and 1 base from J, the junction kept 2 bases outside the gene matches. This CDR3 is CASSLKLAGTDTQYF. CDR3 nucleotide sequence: TGCGCCAGCAGCTTGAAACTAGCGGGCACAGATACGCAGTATTTT.

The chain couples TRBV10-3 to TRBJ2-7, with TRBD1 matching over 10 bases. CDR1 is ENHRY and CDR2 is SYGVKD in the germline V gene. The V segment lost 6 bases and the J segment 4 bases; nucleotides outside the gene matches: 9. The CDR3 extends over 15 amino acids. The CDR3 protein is CAIRPTGTGVYEQYF. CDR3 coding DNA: TGTGCCATCAGACCCACCGGGACAGGGGTGTACGAGCAGTACTTC.

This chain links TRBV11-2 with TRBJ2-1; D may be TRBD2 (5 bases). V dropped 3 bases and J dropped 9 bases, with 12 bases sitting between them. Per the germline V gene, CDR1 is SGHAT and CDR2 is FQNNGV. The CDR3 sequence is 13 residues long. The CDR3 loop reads CASSFISGGEQFF. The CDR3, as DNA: TGTGCCAGCAGCTTTATAAGCGGCGGTGAGCAGTTCTTC.

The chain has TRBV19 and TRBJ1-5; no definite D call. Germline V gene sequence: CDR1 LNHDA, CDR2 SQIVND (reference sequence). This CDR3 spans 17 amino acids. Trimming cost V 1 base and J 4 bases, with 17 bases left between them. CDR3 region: CASSIGSRGTGNQPQHF. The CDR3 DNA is TGTGCCAGTAGTATAGGGTCTCGGGGTACGGGAAATCAGCCCCAGCATTTT.

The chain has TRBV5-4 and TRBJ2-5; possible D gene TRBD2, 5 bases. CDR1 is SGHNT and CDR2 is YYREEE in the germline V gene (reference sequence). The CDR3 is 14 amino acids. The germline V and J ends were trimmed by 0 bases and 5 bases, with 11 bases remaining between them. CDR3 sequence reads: CASSLGSSWETQYF. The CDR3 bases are TGTGCCAGCAGCTTGGGGTCTAGCTGGGAGACCCAGTACTTC.

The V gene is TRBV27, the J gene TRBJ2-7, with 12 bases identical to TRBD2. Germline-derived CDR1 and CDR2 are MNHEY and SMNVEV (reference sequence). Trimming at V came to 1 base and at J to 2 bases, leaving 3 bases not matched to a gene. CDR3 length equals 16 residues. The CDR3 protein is CASSLLTSGGTYEQYF. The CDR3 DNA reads TGTGCCAGCAGTTTATTGACTAGCGGGGGTACCTACGAGCAGTACTTC.

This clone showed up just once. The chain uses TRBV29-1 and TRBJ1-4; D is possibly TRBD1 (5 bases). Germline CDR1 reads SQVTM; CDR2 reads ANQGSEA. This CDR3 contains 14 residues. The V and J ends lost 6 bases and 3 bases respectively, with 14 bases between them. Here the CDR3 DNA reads TGCAGCGTAGCCGGTAGGGGCCCTAATGAAAAACTGTTTTTT. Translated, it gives CSVAGRGPNEKLFF.

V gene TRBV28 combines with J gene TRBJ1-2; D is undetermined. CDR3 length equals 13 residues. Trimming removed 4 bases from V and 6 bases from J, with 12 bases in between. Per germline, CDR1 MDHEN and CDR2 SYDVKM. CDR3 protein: CASSSVPQNGYTF. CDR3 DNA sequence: TGTGCCAGCAGTTCCGTCCCGCAGAATGGCTACACCTTC.

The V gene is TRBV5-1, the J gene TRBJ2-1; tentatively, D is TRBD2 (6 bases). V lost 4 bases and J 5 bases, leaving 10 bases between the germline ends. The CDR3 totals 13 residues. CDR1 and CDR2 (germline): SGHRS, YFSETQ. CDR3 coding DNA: TGCGCCAGCAGCGCGGGGAAAGACAATGAGCAGTTCTTC. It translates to CASSAGKDNEQFF.

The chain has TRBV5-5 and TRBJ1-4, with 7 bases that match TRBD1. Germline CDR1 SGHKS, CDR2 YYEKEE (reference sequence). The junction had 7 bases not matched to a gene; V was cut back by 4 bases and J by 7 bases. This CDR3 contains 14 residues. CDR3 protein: CASSGDSGAEKLFF. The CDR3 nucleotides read TGTGCCAGCAGCGGGGACAGTGGGGCTGAAAAACTGTTTTTT.

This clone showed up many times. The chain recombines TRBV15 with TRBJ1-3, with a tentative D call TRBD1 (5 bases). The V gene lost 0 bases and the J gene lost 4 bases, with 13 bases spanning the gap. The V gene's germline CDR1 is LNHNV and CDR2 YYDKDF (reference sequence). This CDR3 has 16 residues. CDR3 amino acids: CATSRDPPGLGNTIYF. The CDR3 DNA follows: TGTGCCACCAGCAGAGATCCCCCAGGGTTAGGAAACACCATATATTTT.

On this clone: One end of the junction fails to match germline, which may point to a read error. The CDR3 DNA sequence: TGTGCTAGCAGCCGGGACAGGGTCCCAGAGACCCAGTACTTC. Translating it yields CASSRDRVPETQYF. The chain joins TRBV7-7 to TRBJ2-5; TRBD1 matches 9 bases. Germline values: CDR1 SSHAT, CDR2 FNYEAQ (reference sequence). The CDR3 has 14 amino acids.

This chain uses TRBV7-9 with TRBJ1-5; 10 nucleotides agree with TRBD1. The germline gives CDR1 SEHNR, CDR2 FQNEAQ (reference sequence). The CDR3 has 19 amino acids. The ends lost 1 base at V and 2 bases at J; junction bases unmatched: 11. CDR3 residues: CASSLGGGQGIIGNQPQHF. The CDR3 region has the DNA TGTGCCAGCAGCTTAGGCGGGGGACAGGGGATTATTGGCAATCAGCCCCAGCATTTT. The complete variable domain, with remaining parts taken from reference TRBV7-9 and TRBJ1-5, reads DTGVSQNPRHKITKRGQNVTFRCDPISEHNRLYWYRQTLGQGPEFLTYFQNEAQLEKSRLLSDRFSAERPKGSFSTLEIQRTEQGDSAMYLCASSLGGGQGIIGNQPQHFGDGTRLSIL.

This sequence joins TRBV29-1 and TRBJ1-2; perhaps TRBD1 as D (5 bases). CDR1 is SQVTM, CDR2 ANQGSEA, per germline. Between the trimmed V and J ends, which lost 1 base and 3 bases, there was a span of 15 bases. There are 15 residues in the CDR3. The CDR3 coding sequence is TGCAGCGTTGAAGTAACCTTCCGGACACACTATGGCTACACCTTC. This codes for CSVEVTFRTHYGYTF.

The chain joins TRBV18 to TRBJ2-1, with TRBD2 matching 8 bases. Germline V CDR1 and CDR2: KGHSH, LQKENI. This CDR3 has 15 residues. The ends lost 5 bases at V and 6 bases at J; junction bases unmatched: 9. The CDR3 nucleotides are TGTGCCAGCTCAGCTTCTAGCGGGCCAACCAATGAGCAGTTCTTC. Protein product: CASSASSGPTNEQFF.

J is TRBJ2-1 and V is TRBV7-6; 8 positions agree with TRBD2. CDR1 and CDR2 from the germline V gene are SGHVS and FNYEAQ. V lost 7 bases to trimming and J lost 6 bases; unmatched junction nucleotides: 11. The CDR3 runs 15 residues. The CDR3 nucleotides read TGTGCCAGCACACGACAGGAAGGGACTAGCAATGAGCAGTTCTTC. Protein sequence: CASTRQEGTSNEQFF.

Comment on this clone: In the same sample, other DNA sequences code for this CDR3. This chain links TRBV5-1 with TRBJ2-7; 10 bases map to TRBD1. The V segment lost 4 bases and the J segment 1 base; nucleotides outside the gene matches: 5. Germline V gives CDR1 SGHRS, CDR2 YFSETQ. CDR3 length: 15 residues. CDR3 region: CASSPRTGGSYEQYF. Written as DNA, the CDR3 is TGCGCCAGCAGCCCCAGGACAGGGGGGTCCTACGAGCAGTACTTC.

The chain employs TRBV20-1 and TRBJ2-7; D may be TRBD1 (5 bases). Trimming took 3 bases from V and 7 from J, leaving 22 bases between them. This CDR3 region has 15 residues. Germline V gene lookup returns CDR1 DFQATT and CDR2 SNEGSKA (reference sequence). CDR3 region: CSASIPVGLRAEQYF. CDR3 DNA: TGCAGTGCTAGTATCCCCGTGGGGCTTCGGGCGGAGCAGTACTTC.

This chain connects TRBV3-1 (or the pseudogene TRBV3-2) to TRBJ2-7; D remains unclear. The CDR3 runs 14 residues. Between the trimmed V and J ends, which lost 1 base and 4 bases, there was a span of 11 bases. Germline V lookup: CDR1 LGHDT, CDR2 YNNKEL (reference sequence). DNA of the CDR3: TGTGCCAGCAGCCAAGGCCCAACCAGGTACGAGCAGTACTTC. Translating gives CASSQGPTRYEQYF.

This chain's CDR3 is CASSRGETEAFF. DNA of the CDR3: TGTGCCAGCAGTCGGGGGGAGACTGAAGCTTTCTTT. J is TRBJ1-1 and V is TRBV28; D possibly corresponds to TRBD1 (5 bases). CDR1 is MDHEN, CDR2 SYDVKM, per germline. The V and J ends lost 5 bases and 5 bases respectively, with 9 bases between them. This CDR3 contains 12 residues.

The CDR3 here is CASSLVAGPTEAFF. CDR3 bases: TGCGCCAGCAGCTTGGTGGCTGGGCCCACTGAAGCTTTCTTT. This rearrangement joins TRBV5-1 to TRBJ1-1; D uncertain. This CDR3 has 14 amino acids. With 0 bases removed from V and 4 bases from J, the gap between germline ends came to 10 bases. CDR1 is SGHRS and CDR2 is YFSETQ in the germline V gene. Filled out from reference TRBV5-1 and TRBJ1-1, the complete variable domain reads KAGVTQTPRYLIKTRGQQVTLSCSPISGHRSVSWYQQTPGQGLQFLFEYFSETQRNKGNFPGRFSGRQFSNSRSEMNVSTLELGDSALYLCASSLVAGPTEAFFGQGTRLTVV.